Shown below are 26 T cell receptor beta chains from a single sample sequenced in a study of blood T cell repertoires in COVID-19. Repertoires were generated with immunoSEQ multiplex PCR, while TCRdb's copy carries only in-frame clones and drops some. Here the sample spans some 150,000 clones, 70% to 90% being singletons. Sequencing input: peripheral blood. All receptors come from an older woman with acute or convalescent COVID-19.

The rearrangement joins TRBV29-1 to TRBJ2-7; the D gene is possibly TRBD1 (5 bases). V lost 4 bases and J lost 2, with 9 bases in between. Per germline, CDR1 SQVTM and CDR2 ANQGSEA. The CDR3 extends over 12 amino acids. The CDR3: CSVGGRPYEQYF. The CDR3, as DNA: TGCAGCGTTGGGGGCCGCCCCTACGAGCAGTACTTC.

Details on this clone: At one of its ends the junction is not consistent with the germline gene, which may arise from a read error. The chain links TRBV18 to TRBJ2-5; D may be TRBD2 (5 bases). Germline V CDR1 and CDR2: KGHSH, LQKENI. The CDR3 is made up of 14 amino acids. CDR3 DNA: TGTGCCAGCTCACCCGGGGTAGCCCAAGATACCCAGTACTTC. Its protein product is CASSPGVAQDTQYF.

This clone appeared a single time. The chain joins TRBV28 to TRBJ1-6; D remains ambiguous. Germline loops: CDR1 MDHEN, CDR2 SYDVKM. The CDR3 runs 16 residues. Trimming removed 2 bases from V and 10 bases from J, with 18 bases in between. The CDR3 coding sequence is TGTGCCAGCAGTTTAGGTTTACAGTCAGGATACTCACCCCTCCACTTT. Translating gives CASSLGLQSGYSPLHF. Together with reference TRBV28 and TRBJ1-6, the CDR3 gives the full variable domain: DVKVTQSSRYLVKRTGEKVFLECVQDMDHENMFWYRQDPGLGLRLIYFSYDVKMKEKGDIPEGYSVSREKKERFSLILESASTNQTSMYLCASSLGLQSGYSPLHFGNGTRLTVT.

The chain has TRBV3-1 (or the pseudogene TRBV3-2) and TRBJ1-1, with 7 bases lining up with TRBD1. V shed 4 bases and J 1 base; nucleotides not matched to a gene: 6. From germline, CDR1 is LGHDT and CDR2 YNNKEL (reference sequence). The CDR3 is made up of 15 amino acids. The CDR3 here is CASSPRQGGNTEAFF. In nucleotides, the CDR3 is TGTGCCAGCAGCCCTCGACAGGGTGGGAACACTGAAGCTTTCTTT.

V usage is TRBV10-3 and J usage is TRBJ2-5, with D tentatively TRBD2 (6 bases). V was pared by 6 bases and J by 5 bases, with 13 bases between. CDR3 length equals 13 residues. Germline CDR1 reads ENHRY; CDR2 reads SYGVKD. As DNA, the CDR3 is TGTGCCATCAGGGCGGGGCATGGGGAGACCCAGTACTTC. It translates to CAIRAGHGETQYF.

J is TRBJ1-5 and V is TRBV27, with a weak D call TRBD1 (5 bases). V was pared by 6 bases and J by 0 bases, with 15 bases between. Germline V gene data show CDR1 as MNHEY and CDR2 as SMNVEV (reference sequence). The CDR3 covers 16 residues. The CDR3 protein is CASRKRGVNSNQPQHF. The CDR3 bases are TGTGCCAGCAGGAAGCGGGGCGTCAATAGCAATCAGCCCCAGCATTTT.

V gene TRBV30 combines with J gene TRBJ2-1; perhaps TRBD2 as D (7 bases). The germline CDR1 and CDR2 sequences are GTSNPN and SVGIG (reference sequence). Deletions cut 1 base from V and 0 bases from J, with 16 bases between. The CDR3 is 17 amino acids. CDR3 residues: CAWSGRGREGSYNEQFF. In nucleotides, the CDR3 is TGTGCCTGGAGTGGGCGGGGGCGCGAAGGCTCCTACAATGAGCAGTTCTTC.

CDR3 sequence reads: CASRDSTYEQYF. CDR3 DNA sequence: TGTGCCAGCCGGGACAGTACCTACGAGCAGTACTTC. The rearrangement uses TRBV28 and TRBJ2-7; 7 bases agree with TRBD1. In germline, CDR1 is MDHEN, CDR2 SYDVKM. This CDR3 contains 12 residues. J was trimmed by 2 bases and V by 8 bases; bases with no gene match: 3.

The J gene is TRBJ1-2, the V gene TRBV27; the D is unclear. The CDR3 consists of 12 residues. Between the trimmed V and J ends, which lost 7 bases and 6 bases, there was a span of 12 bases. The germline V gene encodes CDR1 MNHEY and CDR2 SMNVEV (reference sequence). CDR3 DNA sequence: TGTGCCAGCACGTCGGGTCCCAATGGCTACACCTTC. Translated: CASTSGPNGYTF.

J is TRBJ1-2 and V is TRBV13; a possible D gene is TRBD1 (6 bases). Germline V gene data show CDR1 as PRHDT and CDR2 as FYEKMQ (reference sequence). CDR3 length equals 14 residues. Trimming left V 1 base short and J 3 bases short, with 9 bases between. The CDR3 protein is CASSLAGVDYGYTF. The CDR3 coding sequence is TGTGCCAGCAGCTTAGCAGGGGTCGACTATGGCTACACCTTC.

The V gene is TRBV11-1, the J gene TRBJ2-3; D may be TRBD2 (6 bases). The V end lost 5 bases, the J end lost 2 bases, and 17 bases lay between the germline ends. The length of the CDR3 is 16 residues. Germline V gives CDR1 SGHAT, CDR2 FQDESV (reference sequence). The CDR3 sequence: CASSPLARRITDTQYF. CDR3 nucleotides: TGTGCCAGCAGCCCTCTAGCGAGACGGATCACAGATACGCAGTATTTT.

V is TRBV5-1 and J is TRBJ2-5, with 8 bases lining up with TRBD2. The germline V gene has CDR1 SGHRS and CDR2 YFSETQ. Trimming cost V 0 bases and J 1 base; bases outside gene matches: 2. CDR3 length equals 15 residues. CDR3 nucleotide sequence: TGCGCCAGCAGCTTGGGACTAGCGACCCAAGAGACCCAGTACTTC. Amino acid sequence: CASSLGLATQETQYF.

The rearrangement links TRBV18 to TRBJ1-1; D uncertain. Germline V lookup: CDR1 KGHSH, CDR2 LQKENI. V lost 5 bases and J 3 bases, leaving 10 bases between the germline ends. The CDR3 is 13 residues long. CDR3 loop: CASSSGVDTEAFF. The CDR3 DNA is TGTGCCAGCTCATCGGGAGTGGACACTGAAGCTTTCTTT. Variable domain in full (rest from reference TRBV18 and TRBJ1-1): NAGVMQNPRHLVRRRGQEARLRCSPMKGHSHVYWYRQLPEEGLKFMVYLQKENIIDESGMPKERFSAEFPKEGPSILRIQQVVRGDSAAYFCASSSGVDTEAFFGQGTRLTVV.

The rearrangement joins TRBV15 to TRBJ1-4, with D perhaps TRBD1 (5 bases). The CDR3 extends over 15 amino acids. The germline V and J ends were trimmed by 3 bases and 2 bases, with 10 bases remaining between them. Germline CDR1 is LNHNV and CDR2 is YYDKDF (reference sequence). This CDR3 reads CATSRDRQTNEKLFF. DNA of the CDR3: TGTGCCACCAGCAGGGACCGACAGACTAATGAAAAACTGTTTTTT.

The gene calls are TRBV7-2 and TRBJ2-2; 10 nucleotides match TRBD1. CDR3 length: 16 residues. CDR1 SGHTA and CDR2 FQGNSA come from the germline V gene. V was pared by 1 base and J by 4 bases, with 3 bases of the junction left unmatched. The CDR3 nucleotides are TGTGCCAGCAGCTTAGTCGGGACAGGGGTCACCGGGGAGCTGTTTTTT. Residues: CASSLVGTGVTGELFF.

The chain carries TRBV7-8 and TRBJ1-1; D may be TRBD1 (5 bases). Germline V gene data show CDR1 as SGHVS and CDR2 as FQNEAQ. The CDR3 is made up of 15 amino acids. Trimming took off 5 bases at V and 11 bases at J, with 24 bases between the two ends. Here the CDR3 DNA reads TGTGCCAGCAGCCCCACTTTGGGGGGGATGGTTATGGCTTTCTTT. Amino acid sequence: CASSPTLGGMVMAFF.

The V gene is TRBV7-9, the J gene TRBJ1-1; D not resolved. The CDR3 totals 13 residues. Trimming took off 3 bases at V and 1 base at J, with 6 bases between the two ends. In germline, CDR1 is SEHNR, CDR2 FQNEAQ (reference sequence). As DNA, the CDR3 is TGTGCCAGCAGCTTGGAGGGGAACACTGAAGCTTTCTTT. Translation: CASSLEGNTEAFF.

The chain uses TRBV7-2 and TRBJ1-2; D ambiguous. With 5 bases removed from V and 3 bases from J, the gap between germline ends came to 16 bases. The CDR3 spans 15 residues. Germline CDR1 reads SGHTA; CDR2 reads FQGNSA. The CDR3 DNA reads TGTGCCAGCAGCCGCGCCGGCGGGGTGGACTATGGCTACACCTTC. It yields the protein CASSRAGGVDYGYTF.

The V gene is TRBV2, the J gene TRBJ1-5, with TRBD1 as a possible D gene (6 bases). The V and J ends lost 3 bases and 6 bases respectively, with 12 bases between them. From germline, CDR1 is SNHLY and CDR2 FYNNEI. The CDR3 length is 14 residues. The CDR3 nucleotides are TGTGCCAGCAGTGACGCCAGGGGTGGTCAGCCCCAGCATTTT. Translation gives CASSDARGGQPQHF.

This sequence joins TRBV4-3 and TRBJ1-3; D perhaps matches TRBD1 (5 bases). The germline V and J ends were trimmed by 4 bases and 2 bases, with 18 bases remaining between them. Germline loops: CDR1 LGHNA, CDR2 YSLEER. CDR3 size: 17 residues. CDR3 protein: CASSPTGHHTTGNTIYF. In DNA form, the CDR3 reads TGCGCCAGCAGCCCTACAGGACATCATACAACTGGAAACACCATATATTTT.

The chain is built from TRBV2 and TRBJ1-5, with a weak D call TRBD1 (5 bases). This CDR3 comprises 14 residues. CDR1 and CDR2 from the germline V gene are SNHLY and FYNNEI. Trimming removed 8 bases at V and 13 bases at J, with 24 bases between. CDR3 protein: CASVGETDTAQQHF. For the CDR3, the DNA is TGTGCCAGCGTTGGAGAGACAGACACGGCTCAACAGCATTTT. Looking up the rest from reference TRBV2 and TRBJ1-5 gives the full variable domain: EPEVTQTPSHQVTQMGQEVILRCVPISNHLYFYWYRQILGQKVEFLVSFYNNEISEKSEIFDDQFSVERPDGSNFTLKIRSTKLEDSAMYFCASVGETDTAQQHFGDGTRLSIL.

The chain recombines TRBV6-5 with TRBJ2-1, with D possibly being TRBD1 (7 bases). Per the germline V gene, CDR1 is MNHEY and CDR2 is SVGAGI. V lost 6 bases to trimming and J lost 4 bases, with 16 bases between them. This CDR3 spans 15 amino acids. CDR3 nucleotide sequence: TGTGCCAGCAGGGGATTGGAGGGGGCTTACAATGAGCAGTTCTTC. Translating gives CASRGLEGAYNEQFF.

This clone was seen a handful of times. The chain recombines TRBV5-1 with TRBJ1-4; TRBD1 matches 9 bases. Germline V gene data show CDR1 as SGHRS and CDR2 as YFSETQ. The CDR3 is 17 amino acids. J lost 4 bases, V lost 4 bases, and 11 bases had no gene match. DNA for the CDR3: TGCGCCAGCAGCCCATACGCCAGGGGACAGGGTAATGAAAAACTGTTTTTT. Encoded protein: CASSPYARGQGNEKLFF.

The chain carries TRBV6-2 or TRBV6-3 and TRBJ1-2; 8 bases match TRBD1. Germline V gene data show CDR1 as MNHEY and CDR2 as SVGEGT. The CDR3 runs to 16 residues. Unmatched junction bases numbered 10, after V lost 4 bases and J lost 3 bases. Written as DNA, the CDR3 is TGTGCCAGCAGTTTCTCTCCAGGGGGCACGGACTATGGCTACACCTTC. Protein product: CASSFSPGGTDYGYTF.

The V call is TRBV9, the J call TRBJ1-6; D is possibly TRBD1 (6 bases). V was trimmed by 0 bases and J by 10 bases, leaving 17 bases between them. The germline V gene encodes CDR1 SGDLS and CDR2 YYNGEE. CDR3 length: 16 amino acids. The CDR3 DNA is TGTGCCAGCAGCGTAGAGGGGGGGCAGGGTAACTCACCCCTCCACTTT. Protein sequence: CASSVEGGQGNSPLHF. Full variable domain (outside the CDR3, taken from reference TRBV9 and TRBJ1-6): DSGVTQTPKHLITATGQRVTLRCSPRSGDLSVYWYQQSLDQGLQFLIQYYNGEERAKGNILERFSAQQFPDLHSELNLSSLELGDSALYFCASSVEGGQGNSPLHFGNGTRLTVT.

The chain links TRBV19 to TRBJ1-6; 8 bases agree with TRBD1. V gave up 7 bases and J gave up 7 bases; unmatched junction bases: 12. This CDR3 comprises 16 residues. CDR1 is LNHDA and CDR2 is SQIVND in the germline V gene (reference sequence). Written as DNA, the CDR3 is TGTGCCAGTACATGGGCGACAGGGGACGCGAATTCACCCCTCCACTTT. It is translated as CASTWATGDANSPLHF. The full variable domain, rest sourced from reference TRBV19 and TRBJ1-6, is DGGITQSPKYLFRKEGQNVTLSCEQNLNHDAMYWYRQDPGQGLRLIYYSQIVNDFQKGDIAEGYSVSREKKESFPLTVTSAQKNPTAFYLCASTWATGDANSPLHFGNGTRLTVT.